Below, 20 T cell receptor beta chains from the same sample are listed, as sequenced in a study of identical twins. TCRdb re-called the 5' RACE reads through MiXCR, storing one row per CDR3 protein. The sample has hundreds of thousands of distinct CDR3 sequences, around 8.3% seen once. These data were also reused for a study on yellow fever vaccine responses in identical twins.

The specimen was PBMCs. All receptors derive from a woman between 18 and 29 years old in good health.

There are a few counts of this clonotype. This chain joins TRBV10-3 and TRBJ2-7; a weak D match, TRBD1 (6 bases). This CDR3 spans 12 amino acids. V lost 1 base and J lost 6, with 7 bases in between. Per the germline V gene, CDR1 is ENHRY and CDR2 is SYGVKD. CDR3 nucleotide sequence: TGTGCCATCAGTGAGTGGACAGCCGAGCAGTACTTC. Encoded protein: CAISEWTAEQYF.

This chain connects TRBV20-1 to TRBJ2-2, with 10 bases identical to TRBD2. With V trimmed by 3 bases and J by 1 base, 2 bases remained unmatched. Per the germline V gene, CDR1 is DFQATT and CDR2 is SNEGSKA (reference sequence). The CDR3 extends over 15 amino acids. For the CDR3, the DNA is TGCAGTGCTAGGGCTAGCGGGGGGAACACCGGGGAGCTGTTTTTT. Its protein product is CSARASGGNTGELFF.

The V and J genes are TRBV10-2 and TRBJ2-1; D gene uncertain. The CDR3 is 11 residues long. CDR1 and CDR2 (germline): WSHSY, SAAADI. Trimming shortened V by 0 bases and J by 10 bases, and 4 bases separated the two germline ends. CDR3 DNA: TGCGCCAGCAGTGAGTCGGACGAGCAGTTCTTC. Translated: CASSESDEQFF.

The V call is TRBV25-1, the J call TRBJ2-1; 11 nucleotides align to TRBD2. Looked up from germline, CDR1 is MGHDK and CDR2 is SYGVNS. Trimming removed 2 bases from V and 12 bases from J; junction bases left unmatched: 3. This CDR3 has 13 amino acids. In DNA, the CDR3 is TGTGCCAGCAGTGAACTAGCGGGAGGCCCGCAGTTCTTC. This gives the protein CASSELAGGPQFF.

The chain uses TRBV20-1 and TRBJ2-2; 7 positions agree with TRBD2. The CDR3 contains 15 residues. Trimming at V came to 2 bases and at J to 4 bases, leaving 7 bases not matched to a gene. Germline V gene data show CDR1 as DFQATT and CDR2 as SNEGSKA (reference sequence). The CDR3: CSARHGLVVTGELFF. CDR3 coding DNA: TGCAGTGCTAGACACGGACTAGTAGTCACCGGGGAGCTGTTTTTT.

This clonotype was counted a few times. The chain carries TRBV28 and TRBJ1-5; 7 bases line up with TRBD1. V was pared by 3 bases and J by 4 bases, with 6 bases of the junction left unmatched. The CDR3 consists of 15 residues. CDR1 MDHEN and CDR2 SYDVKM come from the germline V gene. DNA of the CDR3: TGTGCCAGCAGTTTTTTTAGGACAGGTAATCAGCCCCAGCATTTT. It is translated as CASSFFRTGNQPQHF.

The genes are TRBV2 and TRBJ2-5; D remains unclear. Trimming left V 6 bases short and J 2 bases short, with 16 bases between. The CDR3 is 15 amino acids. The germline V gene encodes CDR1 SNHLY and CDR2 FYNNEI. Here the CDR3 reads CASRDGWSKQETQYF. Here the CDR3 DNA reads TGTGCCAGCAGAGACGGGTGGTCTAAGCAAGAGACCCAGTACTTC.

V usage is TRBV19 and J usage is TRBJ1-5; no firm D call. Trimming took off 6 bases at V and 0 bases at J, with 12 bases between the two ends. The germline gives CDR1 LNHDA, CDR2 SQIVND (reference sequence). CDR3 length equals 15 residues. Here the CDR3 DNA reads TGTGCCAGTAGCGAAACAGAGTATAGCAATCAGCCCCAGCATTTT. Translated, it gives CASSETEYSNQPQHF.

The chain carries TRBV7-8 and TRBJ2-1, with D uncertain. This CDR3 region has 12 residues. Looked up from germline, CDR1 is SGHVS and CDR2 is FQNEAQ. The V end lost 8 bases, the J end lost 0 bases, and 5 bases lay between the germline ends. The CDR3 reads CASRASYNEQFF. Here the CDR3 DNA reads TGTGCCAGCCGGGCCTCCTACAATGAGCAGTTCTTC.

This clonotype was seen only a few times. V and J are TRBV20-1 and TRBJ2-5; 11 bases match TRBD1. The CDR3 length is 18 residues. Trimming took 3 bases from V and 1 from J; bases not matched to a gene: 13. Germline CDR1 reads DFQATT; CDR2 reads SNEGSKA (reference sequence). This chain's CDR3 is CSASGQGAGMGSQETQYF. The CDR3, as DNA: TGCAGTGCTAGTGGACAGGGGGCAGGAATGGGGTCCCAAGAGACCCAGTACTTC.

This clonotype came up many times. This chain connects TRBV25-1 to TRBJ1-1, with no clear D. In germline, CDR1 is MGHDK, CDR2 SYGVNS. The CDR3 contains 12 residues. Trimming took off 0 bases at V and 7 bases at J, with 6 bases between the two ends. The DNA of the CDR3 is TGTGCCAGCAGTGAATATGGGGTTGAAGCTTTCTTT. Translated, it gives CASSEYGVEAFF.

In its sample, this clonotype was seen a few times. The CDR3 reads CASSPTSGGTPRSQYF. CDR3 DNA sequence: TGTGCCAGCAGCCCGACTAGCGGGGGGACACCCAGGAGCCAGTACTTC. This rearrangement joins TRBV7-2 to TRBJ2-5; 13 positions match TRBD2. J lost 10 bases, V lost 5 bases, and 13 bases had no gene match. The CDR3 covers 16 residues. Germline V gene data show CDR1 as SGHTA and CDR2 as FQGNSA.

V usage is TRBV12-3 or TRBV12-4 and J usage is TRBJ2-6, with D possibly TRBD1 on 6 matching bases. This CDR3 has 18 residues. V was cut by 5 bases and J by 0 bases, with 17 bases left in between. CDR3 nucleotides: TGTGCCAGCAGTCGCCTGACAGGATCAGACTCTGGGGCCAACGTCCTGACTTTC. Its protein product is CASSRLTGSDSGANVLTF.

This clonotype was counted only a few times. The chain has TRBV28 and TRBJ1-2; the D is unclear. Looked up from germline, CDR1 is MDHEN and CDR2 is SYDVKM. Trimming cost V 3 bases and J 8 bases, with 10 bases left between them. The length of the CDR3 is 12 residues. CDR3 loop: CASSFGALGYTF. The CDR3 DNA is TGTGCCAGCAGTTTCGGAGCTCTCGGCTACACCTTC.

As DNA, the CDR3 is TGTGCCAGCGGGGCGCGGGAAGGCGTTGGGGCTTTCTTT. Its protein product is CASGAREGVGAFF. The gene calls are TRBV2 and TRBJ1-1, with D possibly TRBD1 on 5 matching bases. V was pared by 8 bases and J by 11 bases, with 21 bases between. This CDR3 is 13 amino acids long. Per the germline V gene, CDR1 is SNHLY and CDR2 is FYNNEI.

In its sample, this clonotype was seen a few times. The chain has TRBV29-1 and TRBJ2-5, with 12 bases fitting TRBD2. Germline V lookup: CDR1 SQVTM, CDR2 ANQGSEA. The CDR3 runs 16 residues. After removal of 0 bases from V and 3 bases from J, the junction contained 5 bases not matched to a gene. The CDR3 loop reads CSVEDLGLAGKETQYF. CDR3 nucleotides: TGCAGCGTTGAAGATCTGGGACTAGCGGGTAAAGAGACCCAGTACTTC.

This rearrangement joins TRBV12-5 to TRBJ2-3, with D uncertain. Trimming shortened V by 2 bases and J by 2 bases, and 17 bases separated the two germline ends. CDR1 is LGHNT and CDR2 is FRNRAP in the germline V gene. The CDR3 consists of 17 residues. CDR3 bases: TGTGCTAGTGGTTTGTCCGCCAAGACCCACCTCACAGATACGCAGTATTTT. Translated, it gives CASGLSAKTHLTDTQYF.

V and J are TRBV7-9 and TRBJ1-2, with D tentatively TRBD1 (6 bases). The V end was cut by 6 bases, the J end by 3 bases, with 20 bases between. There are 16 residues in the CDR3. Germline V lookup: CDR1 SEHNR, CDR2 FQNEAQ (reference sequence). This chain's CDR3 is CASRTTVGAPDYGYTF. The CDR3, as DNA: TGTGCCAGCAGGACTACGGTGGGGGCACCTGACTATGGCTACACCTTC.

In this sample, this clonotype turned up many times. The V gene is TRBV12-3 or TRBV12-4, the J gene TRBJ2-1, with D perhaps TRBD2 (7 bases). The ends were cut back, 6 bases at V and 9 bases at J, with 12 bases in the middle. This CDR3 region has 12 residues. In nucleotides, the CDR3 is TGTGCCAGCAGCTGGGGGGGGCCTGAGCAGTTCTTC. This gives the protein CASSWGGPEQFF.

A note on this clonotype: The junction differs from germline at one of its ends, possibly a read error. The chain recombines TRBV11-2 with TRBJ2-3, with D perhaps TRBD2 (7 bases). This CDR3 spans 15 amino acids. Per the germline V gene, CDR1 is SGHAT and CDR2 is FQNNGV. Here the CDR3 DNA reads TGTGCCAGCAGCTTATTGACTGGGGGGGCAGATATGCAGTATTTT. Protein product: CASSLLTGGADMQYF.